These 22 T cell receptor beta chains were sequenced from one sample in a study of blood T cell repertoires in COVID-19. Generated by immunoSEQ multiplex PCR, the TCRdb table keeps only in-frame clones and is missing some. The repertoire consists of about 74,000 clones, with around 90% occurring once and the leading ten covering just over 9%. Sequencing used peripheral blood. Every receptor here comes from a human donor in a cohort sampled during active COVID-19.

The chain couples TRBV7-2 to TRBJ2-7, with 9 bases fitting TRBD2. Germline CDR1 SGHTA, CDR2 FQGNSA. The trim removed 1 base at V and 5 bases at J, leaving 6 bases unmatched. The CDR3 totals 15 residues. This CDR3 is CASSLGAGGPDEQYF. Here the CDR3 DNA reads TGTGCCAGCAGCTTAGGGGCGGGAGGGCCTGACGAGCAGTACTTC.

This chain links TRBV7-2 with TRBJ2-1; 7 nucleotides line up with TRBD1. Germline V lookup: CDR1 SGHTA, CDR2 FQGNSA. The CDR3 totals 15 residues. V shed 3 bases, J shed 7 bases, and the junction held 9 bases outside the gene matches. The CDR3 DNA sequence: TGTGCCAGCAGCTTCAATCCGACAGGGCGGAATGAGCAGTTCTTC. Translated, it gives CASSFNPTGRNEQFF.

V gene TRBV19 combines with J gene TRBJ2-7; 9 nucleotides align to TRBD1. The CDR3 is 14 amino acids. V shed 9 bases and J 2 bases; nucleotides not matched to a gene: 8. Germline CDR1 and CDR2: LNHDA and SQIVND (reference sequence). In DNA form, the CDR3 reads TGTGCCAGCCATGGACAGGGGATCCCCTACGAGCAGTACTTC. Translating it yields CASHGQGIPYEQYF.

The chain uses TRBV5-8 and TRBJ2-5, with D unclear. This CDR3 spans 14 amino acids. Per the germline V gene, CDR1 is SGHTS and CDR2 is YDEGEE. Deletions cut 4 bases from V and 1 base from J, with 11 bases between. The CDR3: CASSPTGSQETQYF. CDR3 DNA: TGTGCCAGCAGCCCCACCGGGTCCCAAGAGACCCAGTACTTC.

The chain recombines TRBV5-1 with TRBJ1-2, with 8 positions matching TRBD1. The germline V gene encodes CDR1 SGHRS and CDR2 YFSETQ. The V and J ends lost 0 bases and 0 bases, in that order; junction bases with no gene match: 10. The CDR3 contains 18 residues. The CDR3 nucleotides read TGCGCCAGCAGCTTGGGGCCAGGGGGCCGCACTACTAACTATGGCTACACCTTC. Translated: CASSLGPGGRTTNYGYTF.

The chain uses TRBV25-1 and TRBJ1-5; 8 bases are a match to TRBD1. The J segment lost 4 bases and the V segment lost 3 bases, leaving 2 bases of the junction unmatched. CDR1 and CDR2 (germline): MGHDK, SYGVNS. This CDR3 region has 14 residues. As DNA, the CDR3 is TGTGCCAGCAGTGATACAGGGGGGAATCAGCCCCAGCATTTT. Amino acids: CASSDTGGNQPQHF.

This chain uses TRBV6-6 with TRBJ1-2; D is unresolved. Germline CDR1 reads MNHNY; CDR2 reads SVGAGI (reference sequence). The V and J ends lost 2 bases and 11 bases respectively, with 12 bases between them. The CDR3 extends over 12 amino acids. The CDR3 DNA sequence: TGTGCCAGCAGTTACCCCAACGGTGATTACACCTTC. This codes for CASSYPNGDYTF.

The genes are TRBV3-1 (or the pseudogene TRBV3-2) and TRBJ2-7; TRBD2 agrees at 10 bases. V trimming: 3 bases; J trimming: 5 bases; junction bases outside the gene matches: 10. Germline CDR1 is LGHDT and CDR2 is YNNKEL (reference sequence). The CDR3 contains 16 residues. CDR3 coding DNA: TGTGCCAGCAGCCACCCCCTAGCGGGAGATTCCGACGAGCAGTACTTC. Protein: CASSHPLAGDSDEQYF.

CDR3 nucleotide sequence: TGTGCCAGCAGCCCTCAACAGGGGTCCACCGGGGAGCTGTTTTTT. It specifies CASSPQQGSTGELFF. The chain joins TRBV9 to TRBJ2-2; 7 nucleotides match TRBD1. After removal of 4 bases from V and 4 bases from J, the junction contained 7 bases not matched to a gene. This CDR3 is 15 amino acids long. In germline, CDR1 is SGDLS, CDR2 YYNGEE. Full variable domain (rest looked up from reference TRBV9 and TRBJ2-2): DSGVTQTPKHLITATGQRVTLRCSPRSGDLSVYWYQQSLDQGLQFLIQYYNGEERAKGNILERFSAQQFPDLHSELNLSSLELGDSALYFCASSPQQGSTGELFFGEGSRLTVL.

The chain couples TRBV14 to TRBJ1-2; 8 positions match TRBD1. Germline CDR1 and CDR2: SGHDN and FVKESK. Unmatched junction bases numbered 5, after V lost 4 bases and J lost 4 bases. CDR3 length equals 14 residues. DNA of the CDR3: TGTGCCAGCAGCCGGACAGGGAATTTCTATGGCTACACCTTC. Residues: CASSRTGNFYGYTF. Drawing the rest from reference TRBV14 and TRBJ1-2, the complete variable domain is EAGVTQFPSHSVIEKGQTVTLRCDPISGHDNLYWYRRVMGKEIKFLLHFVKESKQDESGMPNNRFLAERTGGTYSTLKVQPAELEDSGVYFCASSRTGNFYGYTFGSGTRLTVV.

The chain links TRBV15 to TRBJ1-5; D gene uncertain. The CDR3 consists of 15 residues. The V end lost 0 bases, the J end lost 5 bases, and 11 bases lay between the germline ends. The V gene's germline CDR1 is LNHNV and CDR2 YYDKDF (reference sequence). DNA of the CDR3: TGTGCCACCAGCAGAGATCCCTCATCGGATCAGCCCCAGCATTTT. It encodes CATSRDPSSDQPQHF.

This chain links TRBV28 with TRBJ1-3; 7 nucleotides line up with TRBD1. In germline, CDR1 is MDHEN, CDR2 SYDVKM. The CDR3 loop spans 15 amino acids. V gave up 8 bases and J gave up 0 bases; unmatched junction bases: 7. The CDR3 coding sequence is TGTGCCAGCGGCCCCCGGACAGGCTCTGGAAACACCATATATTTT. Translating gives CASGPRTGSGNTIYF.

This chain uses TRBV6-6 with TRBJ1-2; D is unclear. Germline CDR1 reads MNHNY; CDR2 reads SVGAGI (reference sequence). Trimming took 2 bases from V and 4 from J, leaving 14 bases between them. CDR3 length: 15 amino acids. The CDR3 sequence: CASSYAREIAYGYTF. As DNA, the CDR3 is TGTGCCAGCAGTTACGCCCGGGAAATAGCCTATGGCTACACCTTC.

V is TRBV6-5 and J is TRBJ2-1, with a weak D call TRBD2 (7 bases). CDR3 size: 13 residues. The V gene's germline CDR1 is MNHEY and CDR2 SVGAGI. The ends were cut back, 6 bases at V and 4 bases at J, with 10 bases in the middle. The CDR3 protein is CASREGGYNEQFF. CDR3 nucleotide sequence: TGTGCCAGCAGGGAGGGGGGGTACAATGAGCAGTTCTTC.

The gene calls are TRBV4-2 and TRBJ2-3; D unclear. The germline gives CDR1 LGHNA, CDR2 YNFKEQ. With 0 bases removed from V and 0 bases from J, the gap between germline ends came to 16 bases. The CDR3 is 18 residues long. The CDR3 nucleotides read TGTGCCAGCAGCCAAGATCTCCGGGTCACCGGAAGCACAGATACGCAGTATTTT. It encodes CASSQDLRVTGSTDTQYF.

The CDR3 nucleotides are TGTGCCAGCAGTGAAGCTAGCAGGGGTTGGGGAGCTTTCTTT. Translating it yields CASSEASRGWGAFF. The chain employs TRBV6-1 and TRBJ1-1; TRBD1 might be the D (6 bases). CDR1 and CDR2 from the germline V gene are MNHNS and SASEGT. The V end was cut by 0 bases, the J end by 10 bases, with 15 bases between. This CDR3 is built from 14 residues.

This chain joins TRBV9 and TRBJ1-2; 10 nucleotides line up with TRBD1. The CDR3 runs 16 residues. The V and J ends lost 0 bases and 4 bases, in that order; junction bases with no gene match: 6. From germline, CDR1 is SGDLS and CDR2 YYNGEE. The CDR3 DNA sequence: TGTGCCAGCAGCGTAGCCGGGACAGGGGATTTCTATGGCTACACCTTC. Protein: CASSVAGTGDFYGYTF.

This chain connects TRBV5-4 to TRBJ2-3; 7 nucleotides line up with TRBD2. This CDR3 comprises 15 residues. With V trimmed by 5 bases and J by 5 bases, 11 bases remained unmatched. Germline assignment: CDR1 SGHNT and CDR2 YYREEE (reference sequence). The CDR3 DNA reads as TGTGCCAGCAGTCACCCTGGGGTAGCGGGAGATACGCAGTATTTT. Its protein is CASSHPGVAGDTQYF.

The chain recombines TRBV7-9 with TRBJ2-3, with 11 positions matching TRBD2. Germline V gene data show CDR1 as SEHNR and CDR2 as FQNEAQ (reference sequence). This CDR3 is built from 17 residues. The trim removed 1 base at V and 0 bases at J, leaving 3 bases unmatched. The CDR3 spells CASSLELAGGSTDTQYF. CDR3 bases: TGTGCCAGCAGCTTAGAGCTAGCGGGAGGCAGCACAGATACGCAGTATTTT.

This clone has a single count. The rearrangement uses TRBV4-1 and TRBJ2-1, with 13 positions matching TRBD2. J gave up 8 bases and V 3 bases, and 7 bases lay outside the gene matches. CDR3 length: 16 amino acids. Per the germline V gene, CDR1 is MGHRA and CDR2 is YSYEKL. The CDR3 nucleotides read TGCGCCAGCAGCCAGAGGACTAGCGGGAGTTCGCATGAGCAGTTCTTC. As protein: CASSQRTSGSSHEQFF.

V gene TRBV2 combines with J gene TRBJ1-2; tentative D call: TRBD1 (6 bases). The length of the CDR3 is 17 residues. The ends were cut back, 5 bases at V and 5 bases at J, with 24 bases in the middle. The germline gives CDR1 SNHLY, CDR2 FYNNEI. DNA of the CDR3: TGTGCCAGCAGTCTCAGGGGTAGGCCGAGGAACGAATATGGCTACACCTTC. This translates into CASSLRGRPRNEYGYTF.

This clone has only one observation. The V gene is TRBV9, the J gene TRBJ2-1; 9 nucleotides match TRBD1. This CDR3 is built from 15 residues. V was pared by 4 bases and J by 2 bases, with 4 bases of the junction left unmatched. Germline CDR1 SGDLS, CDR2 YYNGEE. In DNA, the CDR3 is TGTGCCAGCAGCCCCGGACAGGGGACCTACAATGAGCAGTTCTTC. Translated: CASSPGQGTYNEQFF. The full variable domain, with the rest looked up from reference TRBV9 and TRBJ2-1, is DSGVTQTPKHLITATGQRVTLRCSPRSGDLSVYWYQQSLDQGLQFLIQYYNGEERAKGNILERFSAQQFPDLHSELNLSSLELGDSALYFCASSPGQGTYNEQFFGPGTRLTVL.